The 11 T cell receptor beta chains below all came from one sample that was sequenced in a study of HIV-infected patients and healthy controls. Follow-up blood was drawn about 14 weeks, roughly three months, after antiretroviral therapy began. Whole blood was used without fractionation, so all unsorted peripheral T cells were included. cDNA was made from about 480 ng RNA using alpha and beta constant primers. Separate chain-specific third strand synthesis with multiplexing indices produced the alpha and beta libraries. TCRdb reprocessed the 5' RACE reads via MiXCR and lists one record per CDR3 protein. The table records about 4,600 distinct CDR3 sequences, more than 5.5% of them present only once. The specimen was blood, collected during antiretroviral therapy. The receptor set was obtained from an adult with HIV infection.

This clonotype was picked up many times. The rearrangement links TRBV9 to TRBJ2-1; a possible D gene is TRBD2 (5 bases). The V gene's germline CDR1 is SGDLS and CDR2 YYNGEE. The CDR3 is 15 residues long. V lost 0 bases, J lost 0 bases, and 7 bases lay in between. CDR3 coding DNA: TGTGCCAGCAGCGTAGCGGCGGGCTCCTACAATGAGCAGTTCTTC. This sequence encodes CASSVAAGSYNEQFF.

This clonotype is deemed medium-sized. V usage is TRBV27 and J usage is TRBJ1-1, with 7 nucleotides matching TRBD1. This CDR3 is built from 15 residues. Germline CDR1 is MNHEY and CDR2 is SMNVEV (reference sequence). Losses at the gene ends were 8 bases for V and 6 bases for J; bases not matched to a gene: 15. The CDR3 bases are TGTGCCAGCTCGAACAGAATAGAGGGGGCGCCTGAAGCTTTCTTT. Residues: CASSNRIEGAPEAFF.

This clonotype counts as medium-sized (0.01 to 0.1%). Here the CDR3 reads CASSYGSRAYGYTF. CDR3 bases: TGTGCCAGCAGTTACGGGTCCAGGGCCTATGGCTACACCTTC. The chain is built from TRBV6-5 and TRBJ1-2; maybe TRBD1 (5 bases). The V gene's germline CDR1 is MNHEY and CDR2 SVGAGI. Trimming pared 2 bases from V and 4 bases from J, leaving 11 bases between. The length of the CDR3 is 14 residues.

This clonotype was counted ten times or more. The rearrangement links TRBV29-1 to TRBJ2-1; 7 bases fit TRBD2. This CDR3 is built from 14 residues. Germline assignment: CDR1 SQVTM and CDR2 ANQGSEA. Unmatched junction bases numbered 2, after V lost 3 bases and J lost 0 bases. DNA for the CDR3: TGCAGCGTTGACGGCGGGAGCTCCTACAATGAGCAGTTCTTC. Protein: CSVDGGSSYNEQFF.

Sample share makes this clonotype medium-sized. The V gene is TRBV5-4, the J gene TRBJ1-1; 8 bases map to TRBD1. The V gene end was trimmed by 7 bases and the J gene end by 4 bases; junction bases not matched to a gene: 6. Germline loops: CDR1 SGHNT, CDR2 YYREEE (reference sequence). The length of the CDR3 is 13 residues. CDR3: CASFTGGGTEAFF. The CDR3 region has the DNA TGTGCCAGCTTTACAGGGGGTGGCACTGAAGCTTTCTTT.

V usage is TRBV6-2 or TRBV6-3 and J usage is TRBJ2-7, with 10 bases identical to TRBD2. Per the germline V gene, CDR1 is MNHEY and CDR2 is SVGEGT. The CDR3 totals 15 residues. J lost 2 bases, V lost 4 bases, and 5 bases had no gene match. The DNA of the CDR3 is TGTGCCAGCAGTTCCCCACTAGCGGGGCCCTACGAGCAGTACTTC. Translated, it gives CASSSPLAGPYEQYF.

This clonotype is medium-sized. The J gene is TRBJ1-1, the V gene TRBV18; D might be TRBD1 (5 bases). Trimming stripped 0 bases from V and 4 bases from J, with 12 bases between. The germline V gene has CDR1 KGHSH and CDR2 LQKENI. This CDR3 is 15 amino acids long. As DNA, the CDR3 is TGTGCCAGCTCACCACCCTCGACAGTGCGCACTGAAGCTTTCTTT. Translating it yields CASSPPSTVRTEAFF.

This clonotype is labeled as medium-sized. This chain connects TRBV5-5 to TRBJ1-1, with D hard to call. V lost 0 bases, J lost 0 bases, and 3 bases lay in between. Germline lookup yields CDR1 SGHKS and CDR2 YYEKEE (reference sequence). The CDR3 loop spans 13 amino acids. DNA of the CDR3: TGTGCCAGCAGCTTGGTAGTGAACACTGAAGCTTTCTTT. Translated, it gives CASSLVVNTEAFF.

At least ten counts were recorded for this clonotype. The chain joins TRBV6-5 to TRBJ1-1; no reliable D call. Germline-derived CDR1 and CDR2 are MNHEY and SVGAGI. CDR3 size: 13 residues. Trimming took off 2 bases at V and 1 base at J, with 5 bases between the two ends. The CDR3 protein is CASSYDRNTEAFF. The CDR3 region has the DNA TGTGCCAGCAGTTACGACCGGAACACTGAAGCTTTCTTT.

This clonotype was counted many times. The chain links TRBV29-1 to TRBJ1-1; a weak D match, TRBD1 (5 bases). Per the germline V gene, CDR1 is SQVTM and CDR2 is ANQGSEA. This CDR3 contains 11 residues. Trimming shortened V by 4 bases and J by 10 bases, and 13 bases separated the two germline ends. This CDR3 is CSVAPPGRAFF. The CDR3 DNA is TGCAGCGTTGCCCCCCCGGGGCGAGCTTTCTTT.

Note on this clonotype: This may be a read error, as it is one base from a much larger clone. V and J are TRBV12-3 or TRBV12-4 and TRBJ2-5; 7 nucleotides match TRBD1. This CDR3 spans 14 amino acids. The CDR3: CASSPRGGQATQYF. CDR3 DNA: TGTGCCAGCAGTCCAAGAGGGGGCCAAGCGACCCAGTACTTC.